At least ten counts were recorded for the clone carrying this TCR beta chain. The data were taken from a study of T cell repertoires in cytomegalovirus infection. MiXCR was run by TCRdb on the reads, yielding one entry per CDR3 protein. Counted here are 150,000 to 200,000 distinct CDR3 sequences, under 15% occurring once; the ten biggest clones make up roughly 27%. The CDR3 contains 14 residues. The ends were cut back, 6 bases at V and 3 bases at J, with 12 bases in the middle. CDR1 is SGHTA and CDR2 is FQGNSA in the germline V gene. This chain links TRBV7-2 with TRBJ1-5; a weak D match, TRBD1 (5 bases). The source of this sequence is a human donor in good health (CMV status not recorded). Some clones in this sample may be carry-over from other donors' samples. Sequenced material: PBMCs. The CDR3 region is CASRTPGHNQPQHF. The CDR3 DNA reads as TGTGCCAGCAGGACTCCAGGGCACAATCAGCCCCAGCATTTT.